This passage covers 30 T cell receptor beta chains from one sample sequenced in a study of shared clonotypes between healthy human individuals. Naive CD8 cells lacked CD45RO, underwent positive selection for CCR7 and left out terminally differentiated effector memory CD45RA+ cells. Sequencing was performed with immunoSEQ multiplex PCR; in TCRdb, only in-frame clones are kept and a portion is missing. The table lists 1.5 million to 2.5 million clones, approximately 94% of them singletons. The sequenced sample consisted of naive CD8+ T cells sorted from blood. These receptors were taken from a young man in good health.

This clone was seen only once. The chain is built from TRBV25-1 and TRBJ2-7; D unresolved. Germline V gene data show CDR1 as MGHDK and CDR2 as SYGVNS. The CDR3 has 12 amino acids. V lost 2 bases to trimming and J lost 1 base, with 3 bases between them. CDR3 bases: TGTGCCAGCAGTGAAAAGTCCTACGAGCAGTACTTC. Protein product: CASSEKSYEQYF.

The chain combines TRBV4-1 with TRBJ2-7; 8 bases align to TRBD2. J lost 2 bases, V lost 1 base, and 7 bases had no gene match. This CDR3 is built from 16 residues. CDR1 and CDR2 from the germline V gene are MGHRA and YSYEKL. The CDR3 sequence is CASSQASGGGTYEQYF. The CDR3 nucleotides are TGCGCCAGCAGCCAAGCCTCGGGAGGGGGGACCTACGAGCAGTACTTC.

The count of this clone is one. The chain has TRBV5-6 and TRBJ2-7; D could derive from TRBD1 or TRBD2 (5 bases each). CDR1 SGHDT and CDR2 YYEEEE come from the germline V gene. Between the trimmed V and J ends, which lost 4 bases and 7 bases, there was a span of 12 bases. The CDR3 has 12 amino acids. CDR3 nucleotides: TGTGCCAGCAGCCGGGGACCGGGTGAGCAGTACTTC. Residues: CASSRGPGEQYF.

The CDR3 region has the DNA TGTGCCAGCAGCTTCACGACGGAAATCCAAGAGACCCAGTACTTC. Its protein product is CASSFTTEIQETQYF. The rearrangement joins TRBV7-8 to TRBJ2-5; D is uncertain. Germline-derived CDR1 and CDR2 are SGHVS and FQNEAQ. This CDR3 contains 15 residues. With 3 bases removed from V and 1 base from J, the gap between germline ends came to 12 bases.

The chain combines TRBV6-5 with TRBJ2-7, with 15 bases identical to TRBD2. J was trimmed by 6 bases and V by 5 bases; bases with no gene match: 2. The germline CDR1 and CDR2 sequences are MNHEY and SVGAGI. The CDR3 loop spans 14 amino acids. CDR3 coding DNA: TGTGCCAGCAGTCTGGGACTAGCGGGAGGCGAGCAGTACTTC. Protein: CASSLGLAGGEQYF.

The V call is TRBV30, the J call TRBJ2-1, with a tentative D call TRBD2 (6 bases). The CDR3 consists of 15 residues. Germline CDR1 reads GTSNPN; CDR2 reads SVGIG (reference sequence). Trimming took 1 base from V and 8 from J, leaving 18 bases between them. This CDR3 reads CAWSATSSTVDEQFF. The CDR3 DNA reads TGTGCCTGGAGTGCAACTAGCTCCACTGTGGATGAGCAGTTCTTC. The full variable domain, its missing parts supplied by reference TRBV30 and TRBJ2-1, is SQTIHQWPATLVQPVGSPLSLECTVEGTSNPNLYWYRQAAGRGLQLLFYSVGIGQISSEVPQNLSASRPQDRQFILSSKKLLLSDSGFYLCAWSATSSTVDEQFFGPGTRLTVL.

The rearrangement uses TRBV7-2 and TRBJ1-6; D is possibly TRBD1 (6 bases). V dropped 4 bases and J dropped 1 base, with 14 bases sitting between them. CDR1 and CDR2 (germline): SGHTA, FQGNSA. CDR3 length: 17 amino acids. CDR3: CASSSAPGQSYNSPLHF. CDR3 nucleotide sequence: TGTGCCAGCAGCTCAGCCCCCGGACAGTCCTATAATTCACCCCTCCACTTT.

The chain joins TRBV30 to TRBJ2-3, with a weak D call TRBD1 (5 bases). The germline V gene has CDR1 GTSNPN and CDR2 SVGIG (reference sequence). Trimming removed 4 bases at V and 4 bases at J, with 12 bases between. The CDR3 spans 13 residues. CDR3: CAWKGEGPDTQYF. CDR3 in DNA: TGTGCCTGGAAAGGGGAAGGGCCAGATACGCAGTATTTT.

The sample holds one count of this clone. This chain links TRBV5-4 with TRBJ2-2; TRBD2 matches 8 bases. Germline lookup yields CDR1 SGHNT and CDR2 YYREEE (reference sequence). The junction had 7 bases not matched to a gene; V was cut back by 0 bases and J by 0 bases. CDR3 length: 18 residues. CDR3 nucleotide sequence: TGTGCCAGCAGCTTGGCTCTAGCGGGCCTCGCGAACACCGGGGAGCTGTTTTTT. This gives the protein CASSLALAGLANTGELFF.

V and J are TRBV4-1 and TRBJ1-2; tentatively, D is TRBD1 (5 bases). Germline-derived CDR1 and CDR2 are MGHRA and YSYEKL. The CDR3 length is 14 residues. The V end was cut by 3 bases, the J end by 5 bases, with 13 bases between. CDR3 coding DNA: TGCGCCAGCAGCCAGCCCAAGGGGCTGTATGGCTACACCTTC. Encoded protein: CASSQPKGLYGYTF.

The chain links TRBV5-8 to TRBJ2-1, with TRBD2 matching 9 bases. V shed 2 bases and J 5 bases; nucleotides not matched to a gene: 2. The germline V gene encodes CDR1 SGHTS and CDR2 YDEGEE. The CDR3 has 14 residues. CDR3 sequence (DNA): TGTGCCAGCAGCTTTAGCGGGAGCCACAATGAGCAGTTCTTC. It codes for CASSFSGSHNEQFF.

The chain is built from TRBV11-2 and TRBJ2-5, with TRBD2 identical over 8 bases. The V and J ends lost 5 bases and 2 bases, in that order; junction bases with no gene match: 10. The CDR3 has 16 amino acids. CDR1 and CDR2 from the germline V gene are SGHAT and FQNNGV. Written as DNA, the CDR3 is TGTGCCAGCAGCCGAGGGGAAGCGGGAGAACAAGAGACCCAGTACTTC. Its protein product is CASSRGEAGEQETQYF.

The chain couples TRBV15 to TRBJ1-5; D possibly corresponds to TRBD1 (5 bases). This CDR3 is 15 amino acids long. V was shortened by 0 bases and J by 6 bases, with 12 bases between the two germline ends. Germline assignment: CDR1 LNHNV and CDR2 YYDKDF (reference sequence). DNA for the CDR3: TGTGCCACCAGCAGAGATCTAGGGGAGGCTCAGCCCCAGCATTTT. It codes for CATSRDLGEAQPQHF.

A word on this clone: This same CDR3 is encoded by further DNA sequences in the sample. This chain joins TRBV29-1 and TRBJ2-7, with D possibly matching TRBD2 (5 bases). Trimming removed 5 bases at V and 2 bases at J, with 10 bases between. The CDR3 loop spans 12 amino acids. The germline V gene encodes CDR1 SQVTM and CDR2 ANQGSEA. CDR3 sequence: CSVLAGTYEQYF. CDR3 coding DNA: TGCAGCGTTCTGGCGGGTACCTACGAGCAGTACTTC.

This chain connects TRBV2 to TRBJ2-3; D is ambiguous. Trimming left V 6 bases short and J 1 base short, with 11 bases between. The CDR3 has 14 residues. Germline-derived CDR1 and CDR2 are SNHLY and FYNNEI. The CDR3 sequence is CASSVPMGTDTQYF. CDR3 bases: TGTGCCAGCAGCGTCCCCATGGGCACAGATACGCAGTATTTT.

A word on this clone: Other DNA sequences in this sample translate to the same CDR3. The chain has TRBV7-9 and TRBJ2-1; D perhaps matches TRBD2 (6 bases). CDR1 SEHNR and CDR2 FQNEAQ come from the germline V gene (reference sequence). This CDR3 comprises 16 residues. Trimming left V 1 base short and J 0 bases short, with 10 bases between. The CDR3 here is CASSLVGGSSYNEQFF. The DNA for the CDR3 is TGTGCCAGCAGCTTAGTTGGGGGGAGCTCCTACAATGAGCAGTTCTTC.

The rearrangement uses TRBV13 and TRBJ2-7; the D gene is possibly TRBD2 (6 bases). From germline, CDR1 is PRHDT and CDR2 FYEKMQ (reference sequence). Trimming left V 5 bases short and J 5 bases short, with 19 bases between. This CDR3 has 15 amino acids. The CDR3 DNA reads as TGTGCCAGCAGCCGTCCGGGACTGGGAACCCACGAGCAGTACTTC. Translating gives CASSRPGLGTHEQYF.

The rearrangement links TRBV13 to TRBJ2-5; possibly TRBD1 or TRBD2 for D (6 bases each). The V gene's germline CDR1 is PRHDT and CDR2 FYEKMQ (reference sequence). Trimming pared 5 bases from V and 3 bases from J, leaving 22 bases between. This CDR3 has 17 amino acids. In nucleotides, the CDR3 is TGTGCCAGCAGCCCTAGAAAGGGAGGAAGGGGGGAAGAGACCCAGTACTTC. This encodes CASSPRKGGRGEETQYF.

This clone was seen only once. DNA of the CDR3: TGTGCCAGCAGCAAGACCGGACTCGCCAACTATGGCTACACCTTC. Amino acid sequence: CASSKTGLANYGYTF. The chain carries TRBV21-1 and TRBJ1-2. TRBV21-1 is a documented pseudogene. The CDR3 has 15 residues.

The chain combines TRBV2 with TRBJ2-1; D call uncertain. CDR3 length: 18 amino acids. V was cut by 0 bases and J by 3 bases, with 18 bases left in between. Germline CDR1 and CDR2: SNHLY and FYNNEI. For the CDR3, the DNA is TGTGCCAGCAGTGAAGCCACCTATAGTGGGCTGATCTACAATGAGCAGTTCTTC. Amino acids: CASSEATYSGLIYNEQFF.

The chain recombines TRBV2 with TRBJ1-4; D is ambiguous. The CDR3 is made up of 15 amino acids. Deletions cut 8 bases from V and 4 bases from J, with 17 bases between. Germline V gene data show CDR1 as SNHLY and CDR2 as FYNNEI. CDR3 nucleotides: TGTGCCAGCGGACCTATTGAGTTTAATAATGAAAAACTGTTTTTT. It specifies CASGPIEFNNEKLFF.

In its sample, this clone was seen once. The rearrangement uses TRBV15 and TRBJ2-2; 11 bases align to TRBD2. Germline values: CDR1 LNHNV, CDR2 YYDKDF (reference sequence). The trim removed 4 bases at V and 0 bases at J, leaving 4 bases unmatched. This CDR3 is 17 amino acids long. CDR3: CATSKGLAEANTGELFF. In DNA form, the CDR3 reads TGTGCCACCAGCAAGGGACTAGCGGAAGCGAACACCGGGGAGCTGTTTTTT.

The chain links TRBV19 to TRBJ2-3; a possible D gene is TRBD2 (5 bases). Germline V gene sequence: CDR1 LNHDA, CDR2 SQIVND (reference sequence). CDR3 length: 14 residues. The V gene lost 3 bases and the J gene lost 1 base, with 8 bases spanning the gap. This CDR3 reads CASSMVSGTDTQYF. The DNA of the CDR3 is TGTGCCAGTAGTATGGTTAGCGGCACAGATACGCAGTATTTT.

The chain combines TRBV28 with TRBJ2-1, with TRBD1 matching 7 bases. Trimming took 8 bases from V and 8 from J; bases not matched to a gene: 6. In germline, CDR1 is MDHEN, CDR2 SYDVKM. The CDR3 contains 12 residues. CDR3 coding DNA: TGTGCCAGCGATGACAGGGCCGATGAGCAGTTCTTC. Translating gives CASDDRADEQFF.

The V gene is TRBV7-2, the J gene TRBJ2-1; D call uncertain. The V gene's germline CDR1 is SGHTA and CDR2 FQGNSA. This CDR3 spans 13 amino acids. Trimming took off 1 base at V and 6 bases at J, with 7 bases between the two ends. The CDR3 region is CASSLDGGNEQFF. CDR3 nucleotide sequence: TGTGCCAGCAGCTTAGATGGTGGCAATGAGCAGTTCTTC.

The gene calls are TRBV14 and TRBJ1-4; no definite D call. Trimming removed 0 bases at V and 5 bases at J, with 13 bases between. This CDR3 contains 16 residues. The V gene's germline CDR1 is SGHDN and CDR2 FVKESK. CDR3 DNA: TGTGCCAGCAGCCAAGATGGGATACCCTGGAATGAAAAACTGTTTTTT. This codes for CASSQDGIPWNEKLFF.

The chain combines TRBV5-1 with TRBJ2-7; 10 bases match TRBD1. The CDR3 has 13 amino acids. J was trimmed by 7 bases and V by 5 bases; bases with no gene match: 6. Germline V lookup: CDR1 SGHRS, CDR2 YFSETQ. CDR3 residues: CASSVGQGWEQYF. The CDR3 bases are TGCGCCAGCAGTGTGGGACAGGGGTGGGAGCAGTACTTC.

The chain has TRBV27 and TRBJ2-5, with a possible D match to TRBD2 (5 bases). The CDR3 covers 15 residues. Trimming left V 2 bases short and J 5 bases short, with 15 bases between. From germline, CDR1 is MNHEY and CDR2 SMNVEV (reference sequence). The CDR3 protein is CASSLIGLSGETQYF. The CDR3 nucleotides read TGTGCCAGCAGTTTAATAGGTCTCTCGGGGGAGACCCAGTACTTC.

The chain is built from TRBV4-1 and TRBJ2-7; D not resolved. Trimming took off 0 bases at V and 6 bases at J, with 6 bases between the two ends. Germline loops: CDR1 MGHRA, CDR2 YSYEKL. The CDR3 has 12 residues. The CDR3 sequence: CASSQDLSEQYF. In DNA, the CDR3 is TGCGCCAGCAGCCAAGATCTGTCCGAGCAGTACTTC.

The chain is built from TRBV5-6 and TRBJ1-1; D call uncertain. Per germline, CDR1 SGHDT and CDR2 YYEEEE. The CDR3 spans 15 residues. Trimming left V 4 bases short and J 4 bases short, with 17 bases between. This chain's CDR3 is CASSPIFYEGTEAFF. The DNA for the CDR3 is TGTGCCAGCAGCCCCATTTTTTATGAGGGCACTGAAGCTTTCTTT.